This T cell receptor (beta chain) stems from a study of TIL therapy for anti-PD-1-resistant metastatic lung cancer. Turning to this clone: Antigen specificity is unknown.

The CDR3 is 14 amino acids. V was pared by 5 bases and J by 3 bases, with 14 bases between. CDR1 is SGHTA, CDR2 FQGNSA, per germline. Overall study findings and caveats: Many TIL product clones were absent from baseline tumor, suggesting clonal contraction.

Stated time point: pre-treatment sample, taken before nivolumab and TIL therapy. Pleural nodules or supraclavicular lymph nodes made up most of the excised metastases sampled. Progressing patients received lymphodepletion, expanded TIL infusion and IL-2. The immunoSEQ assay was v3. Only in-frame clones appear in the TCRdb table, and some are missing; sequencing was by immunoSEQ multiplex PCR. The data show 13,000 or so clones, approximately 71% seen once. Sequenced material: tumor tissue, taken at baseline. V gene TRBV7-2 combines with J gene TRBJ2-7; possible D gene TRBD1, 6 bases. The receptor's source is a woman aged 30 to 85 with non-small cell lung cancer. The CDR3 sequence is CASSPRQDHYEQYF. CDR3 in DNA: TGTGCCAGCAGCCCCCGACAGGATCACTACGAGCAGTACTTC.